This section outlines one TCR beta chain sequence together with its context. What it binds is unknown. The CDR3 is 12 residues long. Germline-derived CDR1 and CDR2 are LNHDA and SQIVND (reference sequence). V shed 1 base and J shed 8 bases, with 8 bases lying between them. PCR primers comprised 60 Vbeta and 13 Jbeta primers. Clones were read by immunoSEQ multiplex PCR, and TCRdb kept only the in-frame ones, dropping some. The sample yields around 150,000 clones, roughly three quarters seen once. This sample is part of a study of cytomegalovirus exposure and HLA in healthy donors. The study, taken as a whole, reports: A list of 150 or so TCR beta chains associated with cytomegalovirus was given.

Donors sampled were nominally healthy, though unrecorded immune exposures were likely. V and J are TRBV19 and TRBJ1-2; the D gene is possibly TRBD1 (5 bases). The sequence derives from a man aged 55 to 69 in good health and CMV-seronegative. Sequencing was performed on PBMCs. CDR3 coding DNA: TGTGCCAGTAGTATAGGTACAGGCGGCTACACCTTC. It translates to CASSIGTGGYTF.